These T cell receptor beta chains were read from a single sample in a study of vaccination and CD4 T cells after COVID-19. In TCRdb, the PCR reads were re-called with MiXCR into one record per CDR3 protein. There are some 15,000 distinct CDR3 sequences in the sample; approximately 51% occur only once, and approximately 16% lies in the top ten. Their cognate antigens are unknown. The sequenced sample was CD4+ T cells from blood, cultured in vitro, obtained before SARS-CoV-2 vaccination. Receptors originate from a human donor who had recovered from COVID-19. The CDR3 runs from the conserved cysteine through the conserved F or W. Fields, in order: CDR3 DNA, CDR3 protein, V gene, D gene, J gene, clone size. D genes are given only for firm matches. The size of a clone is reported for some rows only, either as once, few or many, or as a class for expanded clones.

CDR3nt: TGTGCCATTACTAACAGGGCCGGTAGGAATGAGCAGTTCTTC
CDR3aa: CAITNRAGRNEQFF
v_gene: TRBV12-3/TRBV12-4
d_gene: -
j_gene: TRBJ2-1
abundance: -

CDR3nt: TGCAGTGCTAGGTCAGCGGGAGATGGAACCGGGGAGCTGTTTTTT
CDR3aa: CSARSAGDGTGELFF
v_gene: TRBV20-1
d_gene: TRBD2
j_gene: TRBJ2-2
abundance: few

CDR3nt: TGTGCCAGCAGCTTACGGGGACCCATCCAAGAGACCCAGTACTTC
CDR3aa: CASSLRGPIQETQYF
v_gene: TRBV7-9
d_gene: -
j_gene: TRBJ2-5
abundance: -

CDR3nt: TGTGCCAGCAGCTTGGGGGCCGAAGAGACCCAGTACTTC
CDR3aa: CASSLGAEETQYF
v_gene: TRBV5-5
d_gene: -
j_gene: TRBJ2-5
abundance: few

CDR3nt: TGTGCCAGTAGTATAATAGGGGACAGGGGTCGTGAGACCCAGTACTTC
CDR3aa: CASSIIGDRGRETQYF
v_gene: TRBV19
d_gene: TRBD1
j_gene: TRBJ2-5
abundance: -

CDR3nt: TGTGCCAGCAGCCCAAACTTCGAAGCTTTCTTT
CDR3aa: CASSPNFEAFF
v_gene: TRBV2
d_gene: -
j_gene: TRBJ1-1
abundance: few

CDR3nt: TGTGCCAGCAGCCCCGGGAGGGTCGCCGGGGAGCTGTTTTTT
CDR3aa: CASSPGRVAGELFF
v_gene: TRBV6-1
d_gene: TRBD2
j_gene: TRBJ2-2
abundance: few

CDR3nt: TGTGCCAGCAGCTTAGATATCACAGATACGCAGTATTTT
CDR3aa: CASSLDITDTQYF
v_gene: TRBV11-2
d_gene: -
j_gene: TRBJ2-3
abundance: few

CDR3nt: TGTGCCAGCAGTTTCGGGGTAAGGGGCAATCAGCCCCAGCATTTT
CDR3aa: CASSFGVRGNQPQHF
v_gene: TRBV28
d_gene: -
j_gene: TRBJ1-5
abundance: few

CDR3nt: TGTGCCAGCAGTATTAGCGGAAACTCCTACGAGCAGTACTTC
CDR3aa: CASSISGNSYEQYF
v_gene: TRBV12-3/TRBV12-4
d_gene: -
j_gene: TRBJ2-7
abundance: -

CDR3nt: TGTGCCAGCAGCTCTACCGGGACAGGGGAAGACGAGCAGTACTTC
CDR3aa: CASSSTGTGEDEQYF
v_gene: TRBV11-1
d_gene: TRBD1
j_gene: TRBJ2-7
abundance: -

CDR3nt: TGCAGTGCCAACGCGGGAGGATCCTACAATGAGCAGTTCTTC
CDR3aa: CSANAGGSYNEQFF
v_gene: TRBV20-1
d_gene: TRBD2
j_gene: TRBJ2-1
abundance: few

CDR3nt: TGTGCCGCCCCGGGTAGGGATGGCTACACCTTC
CDR3aa: CAAPGRDGYTF
v_gene: TRBV7-9
d_gene: -
j_gene: TRBJ1-2
abundance: -

CDR3nt: TGTGCCAGCAGCTTGGGACAGAACACCGGGGAGCTGTTTTTT
CDR3aa: CASSLGQNTGELFF
v_gene: TRBV7-8
d_gene: -
j_gene: TRBJ2-2
abundance: -

CDR3nt: TGTGCCAGCAGTTCCAGGGACGAGCAGTACTTC
CDR3aa: CASSSRDEQYF
v_gene: TRBV28
d_gene: -
j_gene: TRBJ2-7
abundance: -

CDR3nt: TGTGTGACAGCGGGGCCTAACACCGGGGAGCTGTTTTTT
CDR3aa: CVTAGPNTGELFF
v_gene: TRBV6-1
d_gene: TRBD2
j_gene: TRBJ2-2
abundance: few

CDR3nt: TGCAGTGCTAGGCCCGTTTCCAGGGGCGGCACTGAAGCTTTCTTT
CDR3aa: CSARPVSRGGTEAFF
v_gene: TRBV20-1
d_gene: -
j_gene: TRBJ1-1
abundance: -

CDR3nt: TGTGCCAGCAGCCAAGAGAAGTGGCGGAACAATGAGCAGTTCTTC
CDR3aa: CASSQEKWRNNEQFF
v_gene: TRBV14
d_gene: -
j_gene: TRBJ2-1
abundance: -

CDR3nt: TGTGCCAGCAGCAAACAGGACAACCACCTCGGGGAGCTGTTTTTT
CDR3aa: CASSKQDNHLGELFF
v_gene: TRBV6-1
d_gene: -
j_gene: TRBJ2-2
abundance: -

CDR3nt: TGTGCCAGCAGCTACCCCGGGACAGGGTCACAAGAGACCCAGTACTTC
CDR3aa: CASSYPGTGSQETQYF
v_gene: TRBV5-4
d_gene: TRBD1
j_gene: TRBJ2-5
abundance: few

CDR3nt: TGTGCCACCAGTGATTTAGGGACTAGCGGTTACAATGAGCAGTTCTTC
CDR3aa: CATSDLGTSGYNEQFF
v_gene: TRBV24-1
d_gene: TRBD2
j_gene: TRBJ2-1
abundance: -

CDR3nt: TGTGCCAGCAGCTTCTCCGGGACAGCGAACACCGGGGAGCTGTTTTTT
CDR3aa: CASSFSGTANTGELFF
v_gene: TRBV5-4
d_gene: TRBD1
j_gene: TRBJ2-2
abundance: -

CDR3nt: TGTGCCACCAGTGTGGCTAGCGGGAGTGTAGATACGCAGTATTTT
CDR3aa: CATSVASGSVDTQYF
v_gene: TRBV24-1
d_gene: TRBD2
j_gene: TRBJ2-3
abundance: -

CDR3nt: TGTGCCAGCAGTTCCCACGCTAGCGGGCTTAAAGAGACCCAGTACTTC
CDR3aa: CASSSHASGLKETQYF
v_gene: TRBV28
d_gene: TRBD2
j_gene: TRBJ2-5
abundance: -

CDR3nt: TGTGCCAGCAGCAACGGACAAGCCTACGAGCAGTACTTC
CDR3aa: CASSNGQAYEQYF
v_gene: TRBV6-1
d_gene: -
j_gene: TRBJ2-7
abundance: once

CDR3nt: TGTGCCAGCTCACCACTAGGCCAGGGGGCGAATGGCTACACCTTC
CDR3aa: CASSPLGQGANGYTF
v_gene: TRBV18
d_gene: TRBD1
j_gene: TRBJ1-2
abundance: -

CDR3nt: TGCAGTGCTAGAGTAGGGGGCGCAAACACTGAAGCTTTCTTT
CDR3aa: CSARVGGANTEAFF
v_gene: TRBV20-1
d_gene: TRBD1
j_gene: TRBJ1-1
abundance: -

CDR3nt: TGTGGCACGGGGCGCTATGGCTACACCTTC
CDR3aa: CGTGRYGYTF
v_gene: TRBV30
d_gene: -
j_gene: TRBJ1-2
abundance: few

CDR3nt: TGTGCCAGCAGTGAAGAAGGGACTAGCGGTTACAATGAGCAGTTCTTC
CDR3aa: CASSEEGTSGYNEQFF
v_gene: TRBV2
d_gene: TRBD2
j_gene: TRBJ2-1
abundance: -

CDR3nt: TGTGCCAGCAGCAAAGTGAGAGTGGGCGAGCAGTACTTC
CDR3aa: CASSKVRVGEQYF
v_gene: TRBV21-1
d_gene: -
j_gene: TRBJ2-7
abundance: -